This is a list of T cell receptor beta chains from one sample in a study of blood T cell repertoires in COVID-19. Clones were read by immunoSEQ multiplex PCR, and TCRdb kept only the in-frame ones, dropping some. The sample carries 85,000 to 95,000 clones, 86% recorded once. Sample: peripheral blood. The source is a woman aged 80 or over with acute or convalescent COVID-19. The CDR3 runs from the conserved cysteine through the conserved F or W. The order of the fields is J gene, V gene, clone size, D gene, CDR3 protein, CDR3 DNA. The D gene is left open where the match is weak. Not every row has a clone size; where given, it reads once, few, many or a size class.

TRBJ2-2,TRBV5-4,NA,TRBD1,CASSYGTGGANTGELFF,TGTGCCAGCAGCTATGGGACAGGGGGCGCGAACACCGGGGAGCTGTTTTTT
TRBJ1-4,TRBV9,NA,NA,CASSALAVTNEKLFF,TGTGCCAGCAGCGCACTAGCGGTGACTAATGAAAAACTGTTTTTT
TRBJ1-6,TRBV7-8,NA,NA,CASSLAGPGGSPLHF,TGTGCCAGCAGCTTAGCGGGACCGGGGGGGTCACCCCTCCACTTT
TRBJ1-2,TRBV4-1,NA,TRBD1,CASSQFRDSNYGYTF,TGCGCCAGCAGCCAATTCCGGGACAGTAACTATGGCTACACCTTC
TRBJ2-7,TRBV7-2,NA,TRBD1,CASSLAGIVGTGGFYEQYF,TGTGCCAGCAGCTTAGCGGGAATTGTTGGGACAGGGGGATTCTACGAGCAGTACTTC
TRBJ1-6,TRBV10-3,NA,TRBD1,CAISLQGSYNSPLHF,TGTGCCATCAGCTTACAGGGGTCCTATAATTCACCCCTCCACTTT
TRBJ1-6,TRBV5-1,NA,TRBD1,CASSSTTGEGTLHF,TGCGCCAGCAGCTCGACGACAGGGGAGGGCACCCTCCACTTT
TRBJ1-2,TRBV7-2,few,NA,CASSFQGSYGYTF,TGTGCCAGCAGCTTCCAGGGATCCTATGGCTACACCTTC
TRBJ1-4,TRBV2,NA,NA,CASSQQGGGEKLFF,TGTGCCAGCAGCCAACAGGGCGGGGGTGAAAAACTGTTTTTT
TRBJ2-2,TRBV15,once,TRBD2,CATSVSGGAAGELFF,TGTGCCACCAGCGTTAGCGGGGGGGCCGCCGGGGAGCTGTTTTTT
TRBJ1-1,TRBV10-3,NA,TRBD1,CATSPWTGWNTEAFF,TGTGCCACCTCCCCCTGGACAGGGTGGAACACTGAAGCTTTCTTT
TRBJ1-5,TRBV19,NA,TRBD1,CASSPTGGSNQPQHF,TGTGCCAGTAGCCCCACAGGGGGTAGCAATCAGCCCCAGCATTTT
TRBJ2-5,TRBV6-6,NA,NA,CASTPMGVGETQYF,TGTGCCAGCACCCCGATGGGAGTTGGAGAGACCCAGTACTTC
TRBJ2-1,TRBV2,NA,TRBD2,CASSVQSSGEQFF,TGTGCCAGCAGTGTGCAATCTAGCGGGGAGCAGTTCTTC
TRBJ2-2,TRBV5-4,NA,TRBD1,CASSRGQGNTGELFF,TGTGCCAGCAGCCGTGGACAGGGAAACACCGGGGAGCTGTTTTTT
TRBJ1-6,TRBV3-1/TRBV3-2,NA,TRBD1,CASSQGTGVNSPLHF,TGTGCCAGCAGCCAGGGGACAGGGGTAAATTCACCCCTCCACTTT
TRBJ2-1,TRBV7-3,NA,NA,CASALGSGLYNEQFF,TGTGCCAGCGCGCTAGGGAGCGGCCTCTACAATGAGCAGTTCTTC
TRBJ1-2,TRBV5-1,NA,NA,CASSLGPEQGNYGYTF,TGCGCCAGCAGCTTGGGGCCGGAACAGGGTAACTATGGCTACACCTTC
TRBJ2-7,TRBV5-1,NA,TRBD1,CASSFFIRDSTYEQYF,TGCGCCAGCAGCTTCTTCATCCGGGACAGCACCTACGAGCAGTACTTC
TRBJ2-1,TRBV10-3,NA,TRBD2,CAISDLAGGLLNEQFF,TGTGCCATCAGTGACCTAGCGGGGGGGCTTTTGAATGAGCAGTTCTTC
TRBJ1-6,TRBV14,NA,TRBD1,CASSVANSNPRGVRNSPLHF,TGTGCCAGCAGCGTAGCAAACTCAAATCCCAGGGGGGTTCGAAATTCACCCCTCCACTTT
TRBJ2-3,TRBV7-2,NA,TRBD2,CASSLGGRSTDTQYF,TGTGCCAGCAGCTTGGGCGGGAGGAGCACAGATACGCAGTATTTT
TRBJ1-5,TRBV11-2,NA,NA,CASSLRPTSWVSNQPQHF,TGTGCCAGCAGCTTACGGCCGACTAGTTGGGTTAGCAATCAGCCCCAGCATTTT
TRBJ2-2,TRBV7-9,NA,TRBD1,CASSLSRDRAGGELFF,TGTGCCAGCAGCCTTTCCAGGGACAGGGCCGGCGGGGAGCTGTTTTTT
TRBJ1-3,TRBV28,once,NA,CATFRGGPYSGNTIYF,TGTGCCACCTTCCGCGGGGGCCCGTACTCTGGAAACACCATATATTTT
TRBJ2-7,TRBV11-3,NA,NA,CASSLGGAEREQYF,TGTGCCAGCAGCTTAGGGGGCGCTGAGCGCGAGCAGTACTTC
TRBJ1-4,TRBV28,NA,NA,CASHSPQGFNEKLFF,TGTGCCAGCCACTCACCCCAGGGGTTTAATGAAAAACTGTTTTTT
TRBJ1-2,TRBV18,few,NA,CASSPFLGQGYGYTF,TGTGCCAGCTCACCATTTTTAGGGCAGGGATATGGCTACACCTTC
TRBJ1-2,TRBV3-1/TRBV3-2,NA,TRBD1,CASSQQTGGGNGYTF,TGTGCCAGCAGCCAGCAAACAGGGGGAGGGAATGGCTACACCTTC
TRBJ1-5,TRBV6-5,NA,TRBD1,CASIRTGGNQPQHF,TGTGCCAGCATACGGACAGGGGGCAATCAGCCCCAGCATTTT
TRBJ1-5,TRBV7-2,few,NA,CASSFATYQGQPQHF,TGTGCCAGCAGCTTTGCCACATATCAGGGACAGCCCCAGCATTTT
TRBJ2-2,TRBV5-1,NA,TRBD2,CASSLFGTSGDQNTGELFF,TGCGCCAGCAGTTTGTTCGGGACTAGCGGCGACCAAAACACCGGGGAGCTGTTTTTT
TRBJ2-3,TRBV7-6,once,TRBD2,CASSSWTSGGEDTQYF,TGTGCCAGCAGCTCCTGGACTAGCGGGGGGGAGGATACGCAGTATTTT
TRBJ2-7,TRBV27,NA,TRBD2,CASSSIAGARYEQYF,TGTGCCAGCAGTTCAATAGCGGGGGCCCGATACGAGCAGTACTTC
TRBJ2-7,TRBV2,once,TRBD2,CASRIAGLSYEQYF,TGTGCCAGCAGGATAGCGGGGCTCTCCTACGAGCAGTACTTC
TRBJ2-5,TRBV5-4,NA,NA,CASSLVGLGSGSETQYF,TGTGCCAGCAGCTTGGTGGGCCTGGGGTCAGGGTCAGAGACCCAGTACTTC
TRBJ2-7,TRBV5-1,NA,TRBD1,CASSSGTGFEQYF,TGCGCCAGCAGCTCCGGGACAGGGTTCGAGCAGTACTTC
TRBJ1-5,TRBV5-4,NA,NA,CASSINGNQPQHF,TGTGCCAGCAGCATTAACGGGAATCAGCCCCAGCATTTT
TRBJ1-5,TRBV19,NA,TRBD1,CASSVDRADQPQHF,TGTGCCAGTAGTGTTGACAGGGCGGACCAGCCCCAGCATTTT
TRBJ1-4,TRBV27,once,TRBD1,CASTGQGNEKLFF,TGTGCCAGCACCGGACAGGGGAATGAAAAACTGTTTTTT
TRBJ2-3,TRBV7-9,NA,TRBD1,CASSLEGAVSDTQYF,TGTGCCAGCAGCTTAGAGGGGGCAGTCTCAGATACGCAGTATTTT
TRBJ2-1,TRBV27,NA,TRBD2,CASRTRRGTSYNEQFF,TGTGCCAGCAGGACCCGGCGGGGGACCTCCTACAATGAGCAGTTCTTC
TRBJ2-5,TRBV18,NA,NA,CASSPIRGRETQYF,TGTGCCAGCTCACCCATCAGGGGAAGGGAGACCCAGTACTTC
TRBJ1-2,TRBV6-5,few,NA,CASTRHSTFYGYTF,TGTGCCAGCACTCGACACTCGACCTTCTATGGCTACACCTTC
TRBJ2-1,TRBV2,NA,TRBD2,CASTPDLAANYNEQFF,TGTGCCAGCACCCCGGACCTAGCGGCCAACTACAATGAGCAGTTCTTC
TRBJ1-1,TRBV19,NA,TRBD1,CASSLRTGGTSEAFF,TGTGCCAGTAGTCTTCGGACAGGCGGGACGTCTGAAGCTTTCTTT
TRBJ2-7,TRBV5-1,NA,NA,CASSLSAPSYEQYF,TGCGCCAGCAGCTTGAGTGCGCCCTCATACGAGCAGTACTTC
TRBJ1-1,TRBV5-4,NA,NA,CASSLWGLNTEAFF,TGTGCCAGCAGCTTATGGGGGCTGAACACTGAAGCTTTCTTT
TRBJ2-3,TRBV24-1,NA,TRBD1,CATSDPGQGTDTQYF,TGTGCCACCAGTGACCCAGGACAGGGAACAGATACGCAGTATTTT
TRBJ2-2,TRBV5-4,NA,NA,CASSIARDTGELFF,TGTGCCAGCAGCATAGCCAGGGATACCGGGGAGCTGTTTTTT
TRBJ2-5,TRBV4-1,NA,NA,CASSQPLGLQETQYF,TGCGCCAGCAGCCAACCCCTCGGACTTCAAGAGACCCAGTACTTC